One sample yielded the 31 T cell receptor beta chains listed below, sequenced in a study of T cell repertoires in cytomegalovirus infection. Their antigens remain unidentified. MiXCR, run by TCRdb on the reads, gives a single entry per CDR3 protein. Seen here are 55,000 to 70,000 distinct CDR3 sequences, approximately 36% observed once, and the top ten hold just under 70%. The specimen sequenced was PBMCs, sequenced either directly or after in vitro stimulation (not recorded which). The receptors were gathered from a human donor in good health (CMV status not recorded). Some clones in this sample may be carry-over from other donors' samples.

Ten or more counts support this clonotype. V is TRBV7-8 and J is TRBJ2-7; no reliable D call. This CDR3 has 14 amino acids. CDR1 and CDR2 (germline): SGHVS, FQNEAQ. The V and J ends lost 2 bases and 5 bases respectively, with 13 bases between them. The CDR3: CASSLIPLGNEQYF. CDR3 coding DNA: TGTGCCAGCAGCTTAATTCCGCTGGGTAACGAGCAGTACTTC. The full variable domain, completed using reference TRBV7-8 and TRBJ2-7, is GAGVSQSPRYKVAKRGQDVALRCDPISGHVSLFWYQQALGQGPEFLTYFQNEAQLDKSGLPSDRFFAERPEGSVSTLKIQRTQQEDSAVYLCASSLIPLGNEQYFGPGTRLTVT.

The rearrangement uses TRBV7-2 and TRBJ2-6; TRBD1 agrees at 7 bases. Germline CDR1 and CDR2: SGHTA and FQGNSA. V dropped 5 bases and J dropped 1; count of bases not matched to a gene: 2. This CDR3 has 15 residues. In DNA form, the CDR3 reads TGTGCCAGCAGCGTACAGGGGTCTGGGGCCAACGTCCTGACTTTC. It encodes CASSVQGSGANVLTF.

The chain is built from TRBV24-1 and TRBJ1-3; D ambiguous. Germline V gene data show CDR1 as KGHDR and CDR2 as SFDVKD. Trimming removed 7 bases at V and 0 bases at J, with 9 bases between. The CDR3 loop spans 14 amino acids. CDR3 loop: CATSSASSGNTIYF. The CDR3 DNA reads as TGTGCCACCAGCTCAGCCAGCTCTGGAAACACCATATATTTT.

There are a few counts of this clonotype. The CDR3 spells CASSLWPANEQYF. In nucleotides, the CDR3 is TGTGCCAGCAGCCTTTGGCCAGCCAACGAGCAGTACTTC. The chain recombines TRBV27 with TRBJ2-7; the D is unclear. The CDR3 contains 13 residues. V was cut by 6 bases and J by 5 bases, with 14 bases left in between. Germline-derived CDR1 and CDR2 are MNHEY and SMNVEV (reference sequence).

There are a few counts of this clonotype. This chain joins TRBV4-1 and TRBJ1-2, with D possibly matching TRBD1 (6 bases). The CDR3 spans 14 residues. From germline, CDR1 is MGHRA and CDR2 YSYEKL. Trimming removed 5 bases from V and 7 bases from J, with 17 bases in between. The CDR3 here is CASSTRDTGGGYTF. CDR3 nucleotide sequence: TGCGCCAGCAGCACCCGGGACACCGGAGGTGGCTACACCTTC.

This clonotype was detected many times. This CDR3 reads CASSYKTGSPLHF. Written as DNA, the CDR3 is TGTGCCAGCAGCTACAAGACAGGGTCACCCCTCCACTTT. V is TRBV7-2 and J is TRBJ1-6; the match to TRBD1 covers 7 bases. The junction had 4 bases not matched to a gene; V was cut back by 4 bases and J by 10 bases. The CDR3 is 13 amino acids. Germline CDR1 is SGHTA and CDR2 is FQGNSA.

The chain couples TRBV19 to TRBJ2-7; D is unresolved. The CDR3 has 13 residues. Germline V gene sequence: CDR1 LNHDA, CDR2 SQIVND (reference sequence). V lost 5 bases and J 3 bases, leaving 11 bases between the germline ends. For the CDR3, the DNA is TGTGCCAGTAGTTTCGAGTCTAACTACGAGCAGTACTTC. As protein: CASSFESNYEQYF.

This clonotype was counted only a few times. The chain combines TRBV12-3 or TRBV12-4 with TRBJ2-5, with TRBD1 identical over 9 bases. The V segment lost 5 bases and the J segment 5 bases; nucleotides outside the gene matches: 3. The CDR3 is 13 amino acids. The CDR3 bases are TGTGCCAGCAGTGGGACAGGGTTGGAGACCCAGTACTTC. It encodes CASSGTGLETQYF.

This clonotype was found many times. This rearrangement joins TRBV12-3 or TRBV12-4 to TRBJ2-3; D remains unclear. This CDR3 is 13 amino acids long. Trimming pared 1 base from V and 3 bases from J, leaving 5 bases between. The CDR3 loop is CASSLGLTDTQYF. CDR3 coding DNA: TGTGCCAGCAGTTTAGGCCTTACAGATACGCAGTATTTT.

The chain combines TRBV6-6 with TRBJ2-2; 11 bases agree with TRBD1. CDR1 is MNHNY, CDR2 SVGAGI, per germline (reference sequence). CDR3 length equals 16 residues. V shed 2 bases and J 4 bases; nucleotides not matched to a gene: 3. The CDR3 spells CASSYTGQGGTGELFF. In nucleotides, the CDR3 is TGTGCCAGCAGTTACACGGGACAGGGGGGCACCGGGGAGCTGTTTTTT.

CDR3 sequence (DNA): TGTGCCAGCAGGCCCGGGGGGAGAGAGGAGACCCAGTACTTC. Its translation: CASRPGGREETQYF. This rearrangement joins TRBV28 to TRBJ2-5; TRBD2 aligns across 7 bases. The CDR3 is 14 amino acids. J gave up 5 bases and V 6 bases, and 9 bases lay outside the gene matches. The germline V gene encodes CDR1 MDHEN and CDR2 SYDVKM.

The V call is TRBV5-6, the J call TRBJ2-7; perhaps TRBD2 as D (6 bases). V shed 2 bases and J shed 4 bases, with 16 bases lying between them. Germline V gives CDR1 SGHDT, CDR2 YYEEEE. This CDR3 spans 15 amino acids. CDR3 DNA: TGTGCCAGCAGCTTTGGGGGAGGCAGAACTTACGAGCAGTACTTC. Its translation is CASSFGGGRTYEQYF.

CDR3 coding DNA: TGTGCCAGCACCGAGATGGGTAGCACAGATACGCAGTATTTT. Translated: CASTEMGSTDTQYF. The chain uses TRBV12-3 or TRBV12-4 and TRBJ2-3; D is uncertain. V gave up 7 bases and J gave up 0 bases, with 11 bases separating them. This CDR3 comprises 14 residues.

This clonotype was seen many times. The CDR3 reads CASQPGTGVYGYTF. The CDR3 DNA is TGTGCCAGCCAGCCCGGGACAGGGGTCTATGGCTACACCTTC. The chain is built from TRBV27 and TRBJ1-2; 10 positions match TRBD1. CDR1 is MNHEY, CDR2 SMNVEV, per germline (reference sequence). The CDR3 spans 14 residues. Trimming cost V 8 bases and J 4 bases; bases outside gene matches: 7.

The V and J genes are TRBV5-1 and TRBJ2-2; TRBD1 might be the D (5 bases). V lost 0 bases and J lost 4, with 10 bases in between. This CDR3 is 15 amino acids long. From germline, CDR1 is SGHRS and CDR2 YFSETQ. The CDR3 DNA reads as TGCGCCAGCAGCTTGGGACAGTCGTTCACCGGGGAGCTGTTTTTT. This encodes CASSLGQSFTGELFF. The complete variable domain, with remaining parts taken from reference TRBV5-1 and TRBJ2-2, reads KAGVTQTPRYLIKTRGQQVTLSCSPISGHRSVSWYQQTPGQGLQFLFEYFSETQRNKGNFPGRFSGRQFSNSRSEMNVSTLELGDSALYLCASSLGQSFTGELFFGEGSRLTVL.

This clonotype was counted once. The chain links TRBV18 to TRBJ2-5, with 12 bases aligning to TRBD2. Germline loops: CDR1 KGHSH, CDR2 LQKENI. The junction had 10 bases not matched to a gene; V was cut back by 3 bases and J by 2 bases. This CDR3 is built from 18 residues. The CDR3 spells CASSPSGLAGPRQETQYF. CDR3 nucleotide sequence: TGTGCCAGCTCACCGTCCGGACTAGCGGGACCCAGGCAAGAGACCCAGTACTTC. Using reference TRBV18 and TRBJ2-5 for the parts outside the CDR3, the full variable domain is NAGVMQNPRHLVRRRGQEARLRCSPMKGHSHVYWYRQLPEEGLKFMVYLQKENIIDESGMPKERFSAEFPKEGPSILRIQQVVRGDSAAYFCASSPSGLAGPRQETQYFGPGTRLLVL.

The chain joins TRBV29-1 to TRBJ1-5; D is unclear. The germline V gene has CDR1 SQVTM and CDR2 ANQGSEA. CDR3 length: 12 amino acids. V was trimmed by 4 bases and J by 0 bases, leaving 4 bases between them. This chain's CDR3 is CSVGYSNQPQHF. CDR3 nucleotides: TGCAGCGTTGGGTATAGCAATCAGCCCCAGCATTTT.

The rearrangement joins TRBV7-6 to TRBJ2-2; D unresolved. This CDR3 spans 13 amino acids. Looked up from germline, CDR1 is SGHVS and CDR2 is FNYEAQ. Trimming cost V 3 bases and J 1 base, with 3 bases left between them. CDR3 coding DNA: TGTGCCAGCAGCTTGGGGAACACCGGGGAGCTGTTTTTT. Translated: CASSLGNTGELFF.

This chain links TRBV20-1 with TRBJ2-5, with D unresolved. Germline V gene sequence: CDR1 DFQATT, CDR2 SNEGSKA (reference sequence). The length of the CDR3 is 11 residues. With 3 bases removed from V and 5 bases from J, the gap between germline ends came to 7 bases. CDR3 in amino acids: CSASRWETQYF. CDR3 nucleotide sequence: TGCAGTGCTAGTCGTTGGGAGACCCAGTACTTC.

This clonotype occurred a few times. The CDR3 DNA reads as TGTGCCAGCAGTTACTCGTGGTTGACGGGACTCACAGATACGCAGTATTTT. Amino acid sequence: CASSYSWLTGLTDTQYF. This chain links TRBV6-2 or TRBV6-3 with TRBJ2-3, with a tentative D call TRBD2 (6 bases). CDR3 size: 17 residues. The germline CDR1 and CDR2 sequences are MNHEY and SVGEGT. The V and J ends lost 0 bases and 2 bases respectively, with 15 bases between them.

J is TRBJ2-7 and V is TRBV28, with D maybe TRBD1 (6 bases). V was clipped by 10 bases and J by 2 bases, with 15 bases between them. The germline V gene has CDR1 MDHEN and CDR2 SYDVKM. This CDR3 region has 13 residues. The CDR3 coding sequence is TGTGCCACCCAGGGGAGCGCCACCTACGAGCAGTACTTC. This sequence encodes CATQGSATYEQYF.

Only a few counts were recorded for this clonotype. The rearrangement joins TRBV6-2 or TRBV6-3 to TRBJ2-3; 11 positions match TRBD2. Per germline, CDR1 MNHEY and CDR2 SVGEGT. Losses at the gene ends were 5 bases for V and 2 bases for J; bases not matched to a gene: 12. CDR3 length: 18 residues. The CDR3 DNA follows: TGTGCCAGCAGTGGTACGCCCCTGGGACTAGCGGTCACAGATACGCAGTATTTT. Protein sequence: CASSGTPLGLAVTDTQYF.

The V gene is TRBV12-3 or TRBV12-4, the J gene TRBJ2-3, with 9 nucleotides matching TRBD1. The length of the CDR3 is 14 residues. After removal of 7 bases from V and 3 bases from J, the junction contained 5 bases not matched to a gene. The CDR3 DNA follows: TGTGCCAGCAATAACAGGGGGCGGACAGATACGCAGTATTTT. Amino acid sequence: CASNNRGRTDTQYF.

This clonotype came up many times. The chain is built from TRBV7-2 and TRBJ1-5, with D perhaps TRBD1 (5 bases). Between the trimmed V and J ends, which lost 5 bases and 0 bases, there was a span of 11 bases. CDR1 and CDR2 (germline): SGHTA, FQGNSA. The length of the CDR3 is 15 residues. In DNA form, the CDR3 reads TGTGCCAGCAGCCCCTGGACATATAGCAATCAGCCCCAGCATTTT. This translates into CASSPWTYSNQPQHF.

The chain's CDR3 is CASSYLLTPNYGYTF. The CDR3 bases are TGTGCCAGCAGTTATCTGTTGACTCCGAACTATGGCTACACCTTC. V and J are TRBV6-2 or TRBV6-3 and TRBJ1-2, with no clear D. This CDR3 has 15 residues. Germline lookup yields CDR1 MNHEY and CDR2 SVGEGT. Trimming took off 3 bases at V and 2 bases at J, with 13 bases between the two ends.

The chain links TRBV12-3 or TRBV12-4 to TRBJ2-3; 7 bases fit TRBD2. CDR3 size: 15 residues. Trimming removed 4 bases from V and 4 bases from J; junction bases left unmatched: 8. CDR3 residues: CASSSERGGADTQYF. CDR3 bases: TGTGCCAGCAGTTCTGAGCGGGGAGGGGCAGATACGCAGTATTTT.

J is TRBJ2-6 and V is TRBV4-2, with D perhaps matching TRBD1 or TRBD2 (6 bases each). Germline CDR1 and CDR2: LGHNA and YNFKEQ. The CDR3 has 20 residues. V was pared by 1 base and J by 0 bases, with 19 bases between. CDR3 sequence reads: CASSQALKGGMSSGANVLTF. CDR3 bases: TGTGCCAGCAGCCAAGCCCTAAAGGGGGGAATGAGCTCTGGGGCCAACGTCCTGACTTTC.

In this sample, this clonotype turned up a few times. The chain joins TRBV4-1 to TRBJ1-2; tentative D call: TRBD1 (6 bases). V lost 0 bases to trimming and J lost 8 bases, with 19 bases between them. Germline CDR1 reads MGHRA; CDR2 reads YSYEKL. This CDR3 region has 16 residues. The CDR3 spells CASSQDGRPSGQGYTF. DNA for the CDR3: TGCGCCAGCAGCCAAGATGGACGGCCCAGTGGACAGGGCTACACCTTC.

The chain links TRBV29-1 to TRBJ2-5; D perhaps matches TRBD1 (5 bases). Between the trimmed V and J ends, which lost 4 bases and 5 bases, there was a span of 14 bases. Germline lookup yields CDR1 SQVTM and CDR2 ANQGSEA. CDR3 size: 13 residues. The CDR3 here is CSVGGATVETQYF. DNA for the CDR3: TGCAGCGTTGGGGGCGCTACCGTGGAGACCCAGTACTTC.

The chain is built from TRBV19 and TRBJ2-5; D gene unclear. V lost 3 bases and J 1 base, leaving 9 bases between the germline ends. There are 14 residues in the CDR3. The germline gives CDR1 LNHDA, CDR2 SQIVND (reference sequence). The CDR3 DNA follows: TGTGCCAGTAGTATCGGCCTATTCCAAGAGACCCAGTACTTC. Its translation: CASSIGLFQETQYF.

This clonotype was seen many times. V usage is TRBV7-2 and J usage is TRBJ1-5; tentative D call: TRBD1 (5 bases). Germline assignment: CDR1 SGHTA and CDR2 FQGNSA. V was cut by 1 base and J by 3 bases, with 10 bases left in between. CDR3 length equals 15 residues. CDR3: CASSLDRLPNQPQHF. Here the CDR3 DNA reads TGTGCCAGCAGCTTAGACAGGCTGCCCAATCAGCCCCAGCATTTT.